These 25 T cell receptor beta chains came from one sample sequenced in a study of human thymus T cells. Using immunoSEQ multiplex PCR, the repertoire was profiled, and TCRdb retains in-frame clones only, with some absent. The sample yields about 120,000 clones, around 95% seen once. It was from resections taken during corrective heart surgery that the thymus tissue came. Sequences were obtained from thymus tissue. These receptors came from a boy in the first two years of life with a congenital heart defect but otherwise immunologically healthy.

Only one count was recorded for this clone. The V and J genes are TRBV7-9 and TRBJ2-7; the D is unclear. V lost 6 bases, J lost 5 bases, and 14 bases lay in between. The CDR3 runs to 13 residues. Germline loops: CDR1 SEHNR, CDR2 FQNEAQ (reference sequence). The chain's CDR3 is CASSRIRNHEQYF. CDR3 sequence (DNA): TGTGCCAGCAGTCGTATCAGGAACCACGAGCAGTACTTC. The full variable domain, with the rest looked up from reference TRBV7-9 and TRBJ2-7, is DTGVSQNPRHKITKRGQNVTFRCDPISEHNRLYWYRQTLGQGPEFLTYFQNEAQLEKSRLLSDRFSAERPKGSFSTLEIQRTEQGDSAMYLCASSRIRNHEQYFGPGTRLTVT.

The genes are TRBV7-9 and TRBJ1-2; weak D call: TRBD1 (5 bases). Trimming left V 5 bases short and J 3 bases short, with 13 bases between. This CDR3 is built from 14 residues. The germline V gene encodes CDR1 SEHNR and CDR2 FQNEAQ (reference sequence). DNA of the CDR3: TGTGCCAGCAGCGCGCAGGGTGGTGACTATGGCTACACCTTC. This codes for CASSAQGGDYGYTF.

CDR3 residues: CASSRQGAEQYF. The CDR3 DNA reads TGTGCCAGCAGTCGTCAGGGTGCCGAGCAGTACTTC. The V gene is TRBV28, the J gene TRBJ2-7, with D maybe TRBD1 (5 bases). This CDR3 is 12 amino acids long. V lost 5 bases to trimming and J lost 6 bases, with 11 bases between them. CDR1 is MDHEN and CDR2 is SYDVKM in the germline V gene.

The table lists this clone with a count of one. This chain connects TRBV10-1 to TRBJ2-2; 7 positions agree with TRBD1. Germline lookup yields CDR1 WNHNN and CDR2 SYGVQD (reference sequence). The V segment lost 2 bases and the J segment 7 bases; nucleotides outside the gene matches: 7. The CDR3 sequence is 15 residues long. The CDR3 sequence: CASSELQGEGGELFF. The CDR3 coding sequence is TGCGCCAGCAGTGAGCTCCAGGGGGAAGGCGGGGAGCTGTTTTTT.

This chain links TRBV27 with TRBJ2-5; D perhaps matches TRBD2 (6 bases). CDR1 is MNHEY, CDR2 SMNVEV, per germline (reference sequence). The CDR3 consists of 17 residues. Trimming pared 6 bases from V and 1 base from J, leaving 21 bases between. CDR3 DNA sequence: TGTGCCAGCAGCACCCCGAGTGCGCGGGGTGGCCAAGAGACCCAGTACTTC. Translating it yields CASSTPSARGGQETQYF.

This chain links TRBV28 with TRBJ2-7; D may be TRBD1 (5 bases). Trimming removed 9 bases from V and 3 bases from J, with 42 bases in between. The CDR3 length is 22 residues. From germline, CDR1 is MDHEN and CDR2 SYDVKM. CDR3 DNA: TGTGCCAGTAATAAATACCCCGTCCGAGAGACCTACCCGACAGCCATTTACTACGAGCAGTACTTC. This translates into CASNKYPVRETYPTAIYYEQYF.

The CDR3 coding sequence is TGTGCCAGCAGCTTCGGGACAGCGAGCAGAGGCTACACCTTC. Protein sequence: CASSFGTASRGYTF. The genes are TRBV5-5 and TRBJ1-2, with 7 positions matching TRBD1. In germline, CDR1 is SGHKS, CDR2 YYEKEE (reference sequence). The CDR3 extends over 14 amino acids. The junction had 9 bases not matched to a gene; V was cut back by 2 bases and J by 8 bases.

J is TRBJ1-6 and V is TRBV11-2, with D tentatively TRBD1 (6 bases). From germline, CDR1 is SGHAT and CDR2 FQNNGV. The CDR3 sequence is 18 residues long. Trimming took off 4 bases at V and 7 bases at J, with 23 bases between the two ends. The CDR3 DNA reads TGTGCCAGCAGCTCAGCCAAACGGCAGGGGAAAGTGAATTCACCCCTCCACTTT. Translated: CASSSAKRQGKVNSPLHF. The full variable domain, rest sourced from reference TRBV11-2 and TRBJ1-6, is EAGVAQSPRYKIIEKRQSVAFWCNPISGHATLYWYQQILGQGPKLLIQFQNNGVVDDSQLPKDRFSAERLKGVDSTLKIQPAKLEDSAVYLCASSSAKRQGKVNSPLHFGNGTRLTVT.

The rearrangement links TRBV4-3 to TRBJ1-2, with D possibly being TRBD1 (6 bases). The CDR3 spans 15 residues. V was clipped by 4 bases and J by 3 bases, with 15 bases between them. Germline loops: CDR1 LGHNA, CDR2 YSLEER. CDR3 residues: CASSPRQAMDYGYTF. Here the CDR3 DNA reads TGCGCCAGCAGCCCTCGACAGGCAATGGACTATGGCTACACCTTC.

The rearrangement joins TRBV28 to TRBJ1-2; a possible D gene is TRBD1 (5 bases). Germline CDR1 and CDR2: MDHEN and SYDVKM. The CDR3 spans 13 residues. Trimming stripped 3 bases from V and 5 bases from J, with 10 bases between. The CDR3 DNA is TGTGCCAGCAGTTTCGGGACTGAGTATGGCTACACCTTC. Protein product: CASSFGTEYGYTF.

V and J are TRBV6-5 and TRBJ2-3, with 10 nucleotides matching TRBD2. This CDR3 has 14 amino acids. The V segment lost 6 bases and the J segment 6 bases; nucleotides outside the gene matches: 6. Germline CDR1 is MNHEY and CDR2 is SVGAGI. CDR3 sequence: CASSASGGFDTQYF. The CDR3 coding sequence is TGTGCCAGCAGCGCTAGCGGGGGTTTTGATACGCAGTATTTT.

The chain uses TRBV7-8 and TRBJ1-5, with D perhaps TRBD1 (5 bases). The CDR3 has 16 residues. Germline CDR1 and CDR2: SGHVS and FQNEAQ. Trimming left V 2 bases short and J 2 bases short, with 13 bases between. The CDR3 DNA reads TGTGCCAGCAGCTTATGGGGGAAAGGAGGCAATCAGCCCCAGCATTTT. Amino acid sequence: CASSLWGKGGNQPQHF.

The V call is TRBV5-6, the J call TRBJ2-1, with a possible D match to TRBD1 (6 bases). Between the trimmed V and J ends, which lost 4 bases and 6 bases, there was a span of 11 bases. This CDR3 comprises 13 residues. Germline V lookup: CDR1 SGHDT, CDR2 YYEEEE. The CDR3 here is CASSAQGRNEQFF. The CDR3 region has the DNA TGTGCCAGCAGCGCACAGGGTCGCAATGAGCAGTTCTTC.

The chain couples TRBV7-2 to TRBJ2-7; TRBD2 agrees at 12 bases. Germline lookup yields CDR1 SGHTA and CDR2 FQGNSA. The length of the CDR3 is 18 residues. Unmatched junction bases numbered 11, after V lost 5 bases and J lost 0 bases. The CDR3 DNA reads as TGTGCCAGCAGCCCAGCTCCTAGCGGGGGGGACAGCTCCTACGAGCAGTACTTC. Translated, it gives CASSPAPSGGDSSYEQYF.

The chain is built from TRBV4-1 and TRBJ2-3; tentatively, D is TRBD2 (6 bases). Germline CDR1 reads MGHRA; CDR2 reads YSYEKL. Trimming cost V 2 bases and J 0 bases, with 9 bases left between them. The CDR3 is 15 residues long. CDR3 region: CASSQRLVSTDTQYF. CDR3 bases: TGCGCCAGCAGCCAAAGACTAGTCAGCACAGATACGCAGTATTTT.

This clone was seen a single time. V usage is TRBV7-8 and J usage is TRBJ2-1; D is undetermined. CDR3 length: 13 residues. Germline CDR1 reads SGHVS; CDR2 reads FQNEAQ. Trimming left V 0 bases short and J 14 bases short, with 14 bases between. The CDR3 sequence is CASSLAGFWMEFF. The CDR3 DNA follows: TGTGCCAGCAGCTTAGCCGGCTTTTGGATGGAGTTCTTC.

This sequence joins TRBV5-6 and TRBJ2-7; D gene uncertain. CDR1 is SGHDT, CDR2 YYEEEE, per germline. CDR3 length: 14 residues. Between the trimmed V and J ends, which lost 5 bases and 2 bases, there was a span of 14 bases. CDR3 DNA sequence: TGTGCCAGCAGTCTTTCATGGTCGACCTACGAGCAGTACTTC. Its translation is CASSLSWSTYEQYF.

The V gene is TRBV7-8, the J gene TRBJ2-3; no clear D. V dropped 1 base and J dropped 0 bases, with 11 bases sitting between them. Per the germline V gene, CDR1 is SGHVS and CDR2 is FQNEAQ. The CDR3 loop spans 16 amino acids. CDR3 sequence: CASSLVRAQSTDTQYF. CDR3 coding DNA: TGTGCCAGCAGCTTAGTTCGAGCCCAAAGCACAGATACGCAGTATTTT. The variable domain in full, with the rest retrieved from reference TRBV7-8 and TRBJ2-3, is GAGVSQSPRYKVAKRGQDVALRCDPISGHVSLFWYQQALGQGPEFLTYFQNEAQLDKSGLPSDRFFAERPEGSVSTLKIQRTQQEDSAVYLCASSLVRAQSTDTQYFGPGTRLTVL.

This chain uses TRBV2 with TRBJ1-5; unclear D gene. The CDR3 runs to 12 residues. The V end was cut by 5 bases, the J end by 5 bases, with 7 bases between. Looked up from germline, CDR1 is SNHLY and CDR2 is FYNNEI. CDR3 protein: CASSYLDQPQHF. The CDR3 coding sequence is TGTGCCAGCAGTTACCTCGATCAGCCCCAGCATTTT.

The CDR3 is CASSVRGGRTDTQYF. The CDR3 DNA reads TGTGCCAGCAGCGTACGCGGGGGCCGCACAGATACGCAGTATTTT. The rearrangement joins TRBV9 to TRBJ2-3; perhaps TRBD2 as D (7 bases). V shed 1 base and J shed 1 base, with 10 bases lying between them. The germline V gene has CDR1 SGDLS and CDR2 YYNGEE. The length of the CDR3 is 15 residues.

This clone appeared once. The V gene is TRBV15, the J gene TRBJ2-3; 11 bases match TRBD2. The CDR3 is made up of 16 amino acids. Germline CDR1 LNHNV, CDR2 YYDKDF (reference sequence). The junction had 13 bases not matched to a gene; V was cut back by 8 bases and J by 6 bases. The CDR3 sequence is CATAPGTSGGFDTQYF. In DNA form, the CDR3 reads TGTGCCACCGCCCCTGGAACTAGCGGGGGTTTCGATACGCAGTATTTT.

This clone appeared a single time. V is TRBV7-6 and J is TRBJ1-4; D uncertain. V lost 4 bases and J lost 0, with 15 bases in between. Germline lookup yields CDR1 SGHVS and CDR2 FNYEAQ. This CDR3 spans 17 amino acids. The CDR3 nucleotides read TGTGCCAGCAGCTCTGGGAAACCTGTTGCAACTAATGAAAAACTGTTTTTT. Its translation: CASSSGKPVATNEKLFF.

The gene calls are TRBV28 and TRBJ1-5, with 8 bases lining up with TRBD1. V lost 4 bases to trimming and J lost 1 base; unmatched junction nucleotides: 6. Germline V gene sequence: CDR1 MDHEN, CDR2 SYDVKM. This CDR3 has 16 residues. The CDR3 reads CASSSRTGWSNQPQHF. The DNA for the CDR3 is TGTGCCAGCAGTTCGCGGACAGGGTGGAGCAATCAGCCCCAGCATTTT.

The chain combines TRBV19 with TRBJ1-2, with 7 bases lining up with TRBD1. V shed 4 bases and J 4 bases; nucleotides not matched to a gene: 21. Germline V gene lookup returns CDR1 LNHDA and CDR2 SQIVND (reference sequence). CDR3 length equals 19 residues. CDR3 region: CASSSHWTGLFRGAYGYTF. The DNA of the CDR3 is TGTGCCAGTAGTAGCCATTGGACAGGTCTATTCAGGGGGGCCTATGGCTACACCTTC.

This chain joins TRBV9 and TRBJ1-2, with D tentatively TRBD1 (6 bases). V was pared by 1 base and J by 0 bases, with 10 bases between. There are 15 residues in the CDR3. CDR1 is SGDLS, CDR2 YYNGEE, per germline. CDR3 sequence (DNA): TGTGCCAGCAGCGTATTCGGGACATCTAACTATGGCTACACCTTC. Its protein product is CASSVFGTSNYGYTF.